These 16 T cell receptor beta chains were all obtained from the same sample, sequenced in a study of cytomegalovirus exposure and HLA in healthy donors (dated by TCRdb to 2016 to 2017). Library preparation used the immunoSEQ multiplex PCR assay. In its TCRdb copy, this immuneACCESS table keeps in-frame sequences only and misses some clones. Where compared with another copy, unresolved V genes explain less than half of these, and the others have no known cause. This sample is represented by under 150,000 clones; roughly 86% of them were singletons. The ten largest clones add up to approximately 8.7% of the sample. Sample: PBMCs. The receptors were sampled from a man between 18 and 35 years old in good health and CMV-seropositive.

The gene calls are TRBV29-1 and TRBJ2-5; TRBD2 agrees at 15 bases. The V segment lost 6 bases and the J segment 6 bases; nucleotides outside the gene matches: 5. The CDR3 consists of 14 residues. Germline V gene sequence: CDR1 SQVTM, CDR2 ANQGSEA. In DNA, the CDR3 is TGCAGCGTCCGGACTAGCGGGGGGGCACAGACCCAGTACTTC. Translated: CSVRTSGGAQTQYF.

CDR3 DNA: TGTGCCAGCAGCTTAGCGGGAGGAGATACGCAGTATTTT. Translating it yields CASSLAGGDTQYF. The chain carries TRBV11-3 and TRBJ2-3; 7 bases are a match to TRBD2. In germline, CDR1 is SGHNT, CDR2 YENEEA. V was pared by 1 base and J by 5 bases, with 0 bases of the junction left unmatched. CDR3 length equals 13 residues.

The V call is TRBV5-4, the J call TRBJ2-7; 7 bases match TRBD2. Germline V CDR1 and CDR2: SGHNT, YYREEE (reference sequence). J gave up 2 bases and V 4 bases, and 3 bases lay outside the gene matches. The CDR3 is made up of 13 amino acids. This CDR3 is CASSPGTTYEQYF. In DNA form, the CDR3 reads TGTGCCAGCAGCCCAGGGACTACCTACGAGCAGTACTTC.

The V and J genes are TRBV7-3 and TRBJ1-2; 7 bases are a match to TRBD1. CDR1 and CDR2 (germline): SGHTA, FQGTGA. This CDR3 is 13 amino acids long. Trimming cost V 5 bases and J 4 bases; bases outside gene matches: 4. The CDR3 DNA reads TGTGCCAGCAGCCAACAGGGGACCTATGGCTACACCTTC. Its translation: CASSQQGTYGYTF.

The chain is built from TRBV29-1 and TRBJ1-4; no definite D call. Germline loops: CDR1 SQVTM, CDR2 ANQGSEA. The CDR3 is 12 residues long. Trimming left V 4 bases short and J 7 bases short, with 10 bases between. The CDR3 loop is CSVGALGEKLFF. CDR3 nucleotide sequence: TGCAGCGTTGGGGCTCTCGGTGAAAAACTGTTTTTT.

V gene TRBV27 combines with J gene TRBJ2-7, with D possibly being TRBD1 (5 bases). CDR1 and CDR2 (germline): MNHEY, SMNVEV (reference sequence). This CDR3 spans 11 amino acids. V lost 7 bases, J lost 7 bases, and 11 bases lay in between. This CDR3 reads CASKGVGEQYF. The CDR3 DNA follows: TGTGCCAGCAAAGGGGTAGGAGAGCAGTACTTC.

This chain connects TRBV5-1 to TRBJ1-6; 10 bases match TRBD1. The CDR3 spans 16 residues. From germline, CDR1 is SGHRS and CDR2 YFSETQ. V shed 3 bases and J 10 bases; nucleotides not matched to a gene: 10. This CDR3 is CASSYRDRGFGSPLHF. The CDR3 region has the DNA TGCGCCAGCAGCTACCGGGACAGGGGATTTGGCTCACCCCTCCACTTT.

J is TRBJ1-2 and V is TRBV27; 7 bases are shared with TRBD1. CDR1 and CDR2 (germline): MNHEY, SMNVEV (reference sequence). V lost 2 bases to trimming and J lost 5 bases; unmatched junction nucleotides: 11. The CDR3 is 16 amino acids. CDR3 loop: CASSLRRAQGVYGYTF. CDR3 nucleotide sequence: TGTGCCAGCAGTTTAAGGCGGGCGCAGGGGGTGTATGGCTACACCTTC.

The chain is built from TRBV7-8 and TRBJ1-2; D perhaps matches TRBD1 (6 bases). Deletions cut 1 base from V and 0 bases from J, with 12 bases between. Germline-derived CDR1 and CDR2 are SGHVS and FQNEAQ. The CDR3 is 16 amino acids. The CDR3 nucleotides read TGTGCCAGCAGCTTAGTGGGGGCGGCAACTAACTATGGCTACACCTTC. This codes for CASSLVGAATNYGYTF.

This clone was recorded once. The chain carries TRBV6-1 and TRBJ2-7; 10 bases are shared with TRBD2. Germline values: CDR1 MNHNS, CDR2 SASEGT. The CDR3 contains 15 residues. Germline trimming cut 11 bases from V and 5 bases from J; bases unmatched to any gene: 15. The CDR3 region is CARPASGRSGNEQYF. DNA of the CDR3: TGTGCCCGCCCGGCTAGCGGGAGATCGGGTAACGAGCAGTACTTC.

This sequence joins TRBV11-2 and TRBJ2-7, with 13 bases fitting TRBD2. The CDR3 sequence is 16 residues long. After removal of 2 bases from V and 7 bases from J, the junction contained 8 bases not matched to a gene. Germline V gene data show CDR1 as SGHAT and CDR2 as FQNNGV. CDR3 region: CASSLSTSGRAGEQYF. The CDR3 DNA sequence: TGTGCCAGCAGCTTAAGCACTAGCGGGAGGGCCGGAGAGCAGTACTTC.

J is TRBJ2-7 and V is TRBV10-3, with 12 bases lining up with TRBD2. V shed 11 bases and J 5 bases; nucleotides not matched to a gene: 4. The V gene's germline CDR1 is ENHRY and CDR2 SYGVKD. The CDR3 length is 12 residues. The CDR3 region is CAVTSGSHEQYF. Here the CDR3 DNA reads TGTGCCGTGACTAGCGGGAGTCACGAGCAGTACTTC.

This clone was seen a single time. The chain recombines TRBV15 with TRBJ2-4; tentative D call: TRBD2 (6 bases). This CDR3 is built from 15 residues. Germline V gene sequence: CDR1 LNHNV, CDR2 YYDKDF (reference sequence). V was trimmed by 3 bases and J by 3 bases, leaving 12 bases between them. CDR3 in amino acids: CATSSQGLLKNIQYF. The CDR3 DNA is TGTGCCACCAGCAGTCAGGGACTCCTCAAAAACATTCAGTACTTC.

The chain uses TRBV10-1 and TRBJ1-5; maybe TRBD1 (5 bases). The V end lost 1 base, the J end lost 6 bases, and 10 bases lay between the germline ends. Germline CDR1 reads WNHNN; CDR2 reads SYGVQD (reference sequence). The CDR3 length is 14 residues. The CDR3 sequence is CASSELGVAQPQHF. The CDR3 DNA sequence: TGCGCCAGCAGTGAGTTAGGGGTGGCTCAGCCCCAGCATTTT.

The genes are TRBV19 and TRBJ2-1; D is unresolved. The CDR3 runs 15 residues. V shed 6 bases and J shed 0 bases, with 12 bases lying between them. In germline, CDR1 is LNHDA, CDR2 SQIVND (reference sequence). This CDR3 is CASRITASSYNEQFF. For the CDR3, the DNA is TGTGCCAGTAGAATTACAGCAAGCTCCTACAATGAGCAGTTCTTC.

The chain couples TRBV28 to TRBJ2-2; maybe TRBD1 (6 bases). V lost 3 bases and J 6 bases, leaving 14 bases between the germline ends. The CDR3 extends over 15 amino acids. Germline CDR1 is MDHEN and CDR2 is SYDVKM. CDR3 loop: CASSFGGIVAGELFF. The DNA of the CDR3 is TGTGCCAGCAGTTTTGGGGGCATTGTCGCCGGGGAGCTGTTTTTT.